The 9 T cell receptor beta chains below were found in one sample sequenced in a study of T-cell memory formation after mild COVID-19 (dated by TCRdb to about 2021). Receptors were amplified or captured by 5' RACE. The listed sequencing device is Illumina NovaSeq 6000. TCRdb cleaned the public reads at Q25 with fastp, built clones with MiXCR and kept in-frame beta chains. Identical CDR3 protein sequences are pooled into one entry, listed with their most common genes and DNA. This sample lists approximately 490,000 distinct CDR3 sequences; approximately 20% were detected once. About an eighth of the sample comes from the top ten. The sample was PBMCs or a T cell subset sorted from them (not recorded which). The receptors shown here come from an adult woman who had mild COVID-19 (a few samples of this study predate the infection). The sample titles of this study are shuffled in the database, so cell type and time point are left out; the donor was told from shared clones.

In its sample, this clonotype was seen a few times. The chain carries TRBV5-1 and TRBJ2-2; perhaps D is TRBD1 or TRBD2 (5 bases each). Trimming removed 2 bases from V and 0 bases from J, with 8 bases in between. Per germline, CDR1 SGHRS and CDR2 YFSETQ. This CDR3 spans 15 amino acids. The CDR3 is CASSFRDANTGELFF. The CDR3 bases are TGCGCCAGCAGCTTCAGGGACGCGAACACCGGGGAGCTGTTTTTT.

The rearrangement joins TRBV5-1 to TRBJ2-3; 9 bases are a match to TRBD1. Germline CDR1 is SGHRS and CDR2 is YFSETQ. This CDR3 has 17 residues. The junction had 5 bases not matched to a gene; V was cut back by 0 bases and J by 0 bases. The CDR3 nucleotides are TGCGCCAGCAGCTTGGGGGGACAGGGACCTAGCACAGATACGCAGTATTTT. Protein product: CASSLGGQGPSTDTQYF. Combining the CDR3 with reference TRBV5-1 and TRBJ2-3 gives the whole variable domain KAGVTQTPRYLIKTRGQQVTLSCSPISGHRSVSWYQQTPGQGLQFLFEYFSETQRNKGNFPGRFSGRQFSNSRSEMNVSTLELGDSALYLCASSLGGQGPSTDTQYFGPGTRLTVL.

This clonotype was recorded at least ten times. The CDR3 spells CASIDATGELFF. Written as DNA, the CDR3 is TGCGCCAGCATTGATGCGACCGGGGAGCTGTTTTTT. The genes are TRBV4-1 and TRBJ2-2; D gene uncertain. Trimming shortened V by 7 bases and J by 5 bases, and 8 bases separated the two germline ends. Germline CDR1 reads MGHRA; CDR2 reads YSYEKL. CDR3 length equals 12 residues.

This chain connects TRBV12-3 or TRBV12-4 to TRBJ2-3; 14 nucleotides agree with TRBD2. The CDR3 has 15 residues. Trimming at V came to 10 bases and at J to 5 bases, leaving 8 bases not matched to a gene. This CDR3 reads CANSGLAGGGDTQYF. CDR3 coding DNA: TGTGCCAACAGCGGACTAGCGGGAGGTGGAGATACGCAGTATTTT.

This clonotype was counted only a few times. This chain uses TRBV20-1 with TRBJ2-7; 11 nucleotides align to TRBD2. Per the germline V gene, CDR1 is DFQATT and CDR2 is SNEGSKA (reference sequence). V shed 0 bases, J shed 4 bases, and the junction held 14 bases outside the gene matches. The CDR3 is made up of 18 amino acids. The CDR3 DNA is TGCAGTGCTAGAGATAGGGCCCTTAGCGGGAGGGATCCGTACGAGCAGTACTTC. Protein: CSARDRALSGRDPYEQYF.

The chain links TRBV24-1 to TRBJ2-7; 9 positions match TRBD1. The germline V gene encodes CDR1 KGHDR and CDR2 SFDVKD. V was pared by 5 bases and J by 6 bases, with 16 bases of the junction left unmatched. This CDR3 has 17 residues. The chain's CDR3 is CATSGVLNTGGVTEQYF. CDR3 DNA sequence: TGTGCCACCAGTGGGGTCCTGAACACAGGGGGCGTTACCGAGCAGTACTTC.

This clonotype appeared a few times. As DNA, the CDR3 is TGTGCCAGCAGTTATCCGAGGTCTAGCGGGGGGGCCTACGAGCAGTACTTC. This gives the protein CASSYPRSSGGAYEQYF. V and J are TRBV6-5 and TRBJ2-7; 12 bases map to TRBD2. Germline V gives CDR1 MNHEY, CDR2 SVGAGI. V trimming: 3 bases; J trimming: 2 bases; junction bases outside the gene matches: 8. There are 17 residues in the CDR3.

This clonotype has only a few counts. This chain links TRBV5-4 with TRBJ2-7; D is perhaps TRBD2 (5 bases). This CDR3 is built from 16 residues. From germline, CDR1 is SGHNT and CDR2 YYREEE (reference sequence). Trimming left V 4 bases short and J 5 bases short, with 22 bases between. CDR3 in DNA: TGTGCCAGCAGCCCCCGACGAGGGCCCTCCTTCGACGAGCAGTACTTC. This gives the protein CASSPRRGPSFDEQYF.

This clonotype was counted many times. The chain has TRBV18 and TRBJ2-3, with D possibly being TRBD1 (6 bases). Trimming pared 1 base from V and 2 bases from J, leaving 10 bases between. The CDR3 has 15 amino acids. Per the germline V gene, CDR1 is KGHSH and CDR2 is LQKENI. As DNA, the CDR3 is TGTGCCAGCTCACCACTGGCAGGGGCCACAGATACGCAGTATTTT. Its translation is CASSPLAGATDTQYF.